The following is a T cell receptor (beta chain) sequence with its context. No antigen is known for it. There are 16 residues in the CDR3. Trimming stripped 3 bases from V and 4 bases from J, with 15 bases between. Germline V gene lookup returns CDR1 SGHAT and CDR2 FQNNGV. This specimen comes from a study of T-cell reconstitution after alpha-beta-depleted transplantation in children. Study observations and caveats: Newly generated T cells supplied most T-cell counts and diversity one year post-transplant.

It was with unique molecular identifiers that the TCRbeta library was prepared. TCRdb reanalysed the PCR reads using MiXCR and keeps one entry per CDR3 protein. This sample has about 440,000 distinct CDR3 sequences; 43% occur once, and the top ten carry about 30%. The chain employs TRBV11-2 and TRBJ2-2; D may be TRBD2 (6 bases). This sequence was found in a girl under 10 years old with aplastic anemia, due to receive a stem cell transplant. The sequences come from PBMCs, collected before TCRalphabeta/CD19-depleted stem cell transplant. DNA for the CDR3: TGTGCCAGCAGCTTCGGCGGGGAGGCTTCCACCGGGGAGCTGTTTTTT. This codes for CASSFGGEASTGELFF.